Listed here are 32 T cell receptor beta chains from one sample, sequenced in a study of vaccination effects on CD4 cells after COVID-19. No antigen has been identified for these receptors. Within the ViraFEST assay, antigen-specific CD4+ T cells underwent expansion with viral peptide pools prior to sequencing. Following an approximately eleven-day culture, CD4+ T cells were purified. The cohort was immunized with two doses of either the BNT162b2 or mRNA-1273 vaccine. Clones were read by immunoSEQ multiplex PCR, and TCRdb kept only the in-frame ones, dropping some. Here the sample spans about 33,000 clones, 72% being singletons. The starting material was CD4+ T cells from PBMCs cultured with HCoV-229E spike peptides, obtained after COVID-19 vaccination. All receptors come from a human donor who received a COVID-19 vaccine.

This clone was observed a few times. The rearrangement uses TRBV19 and TRBJ1-2; no clear D. Germline V lookup: CDR1 LNHDA, CDR2 SQIVND (reference sequence). Trimming shortened V by 3 bases and J by 1 base, and 6 bases separated the two germline ends. The CDR3 runs to 13 residues. Written as DNA, the CDR3 is TGTGCCAGTAGTATCTGGGGTAACTATGGCTACACCTTC. This codes for CASSIWGNYGYTF.

The CDR3 nucleotides are TGTGCAAGTCGCTTAGGACAGGGGGAAGGGGGAGAGACCCAGTACTTC. Encoded protein: CASRLGQGEGGETQYF. The chain carries TRBV12-2 and TRBJ2-5; no check of the table's D call, TRBD1, against the DNA was made. TRBV12-2 is an annotated pseudogene. This CDR3 is built from 16 residues.

The chain carries TRBV6-2 or TRBV6-3 and TRBJ2-7; no clear D gene. The germline CDR1 and CDR2 sequences are MNHEY and SVGEGT. This CDR3 region has 11 residues. Trimming shortened V by 3 bases and J by 5 bases, and 5 bases separated the two germline ends. CDR3 bases: TGTGCCAGCAGTTATAAGAACGAGCAGTACTTC. Protein product: CASSYKNEQYF.

V and J are TRBV6-6 and TRBJ1-1, with a weak D call TRBD1 (6 bases). This CDR3 spans 16 amino acids. Trimming took off 2 bases at V and 3 bases at J, with 16 bases between the two ends. CDR1 is MNHNY, CDR2 SVGAGI, per germline (reference sequence). The CDR3 DNA reads as TGTGCCAGCAGTTACCTCCTTGGAGGGGGGGACACTGAAGCTTTCTTT. Its translation is CASSYLLGGGDTEAFF.

This sequence joins TRBV18 and TRBJ2-7; 14 nucleotides agree with TRBD2. Germline assignment: CDR1 KGHSH and CDR2 LQKENI. With V trimmed by 4 bases and J by 4 bases, 9 bases remained unmatched. This CDR3 has 17 amino acids. The DNA of the CDR3 is TGTGCCAGCTCACTCAACCGACTAGCGGGGGGGCTATACGAGCAGTACTTC. As protein: CASSLNRLAGGLYEQYF.

This clone has a handful of counts. The V and J genes are TRBV7-8 and TRBJ1-2, with TRBD1 matching over 9 bases. The CDR3 consists of 15 residues. After removal of 5 bases from V and 2 bases from J, the junction contained 6 bases not matched to a gene. CDR1 and CDR2 (germline): SGHVS, FQNEAQ. As DNA, the CDR3 is TGTGCCAGCAGCAGTAGACAGGGGGGGAACTATGGCTACACCTTC. It is translated as CASSSRQGGNYGYTF.

The rearrangement links TRBV14 to TRBJ2-1, with TRBD1 as a possible D gene (8 bases). V was trimmed by 4 bases and J by 11 bases, leaving 21 bases between them. Germline V CDR1 and CDR2: SGHDN, FVKESK. The CDR3 is 15 residues long. CDR3 DNA sequence: TGTGCCAGCAGCCTCGGACAGGGAGGGACCGTCAAGCAGTTCTTC. Translating it yields CASSLGQGGTVKQFF.

This clone was counted a few times. The chain is built from TRBV25-1 and TRBJ2-2, with TRBD2 identical over 10 bases. CDR3 length equals 18 residues. Germline trimming cut 1 base from V and 4 bases from J; bases unmatched to any gene: 9. Looked up from germline, CDR1 is MGHDK and CDR2 is SYGVNS. The CDR3 DNA reads as TGTGCCAGCAGTGAATTGGCTAGCGGGAGTGGAGGCACCGGGGAGCTGTTTTTT. Residues: CASSELASGSGGTGELFF.

This clone showed up just a few times. The chain carries TRBV6-6 and TRBJ1-6; D perhaps matches TRBD1 (6 bases). Germline CDR1 reads MNHNY; CDR2 reads SVGAGI (reference sequence). The CDR3 length is 14 residues. The V end was cut by 6 bases, the J end by 7 bases, with 13 bases between. CDR3 protein: CASRWDTGNSPLHF. In DNA form, the CDR3 reads TGTGCCAGCAGATGGGATACAGGGAATTCACCCCTCCACTTT.

V gene TRBV19 combines with J gene TRBJ1-1; D remains ambiguous. The CDR3 runs 11 residues. Trimming took off 6 bases at V and 6 bases at J, with 8 bases between the two ends. Germline lookup yields CDR1 LNHDA and CDR2 SQIVND (reference sequence). The CDR3 region is CASSHLSEAFF. CDR3 DNA sequence: TGTGCCAGTAGCCACCTTTCTGAAGCTTTCTTT.

J is TRBJ2-5 and V is TRBV30; D is possibly TRBD1 or TRBD2 (7 bases each). Germline V gives CDR1 GTSNPN, CDR2 SVGIG (reference sequence). This CDR3 comprises 12 residues. CDR3 sequence (DNA): TGTGCACTTAGGGGGCGGGAGGAGACCCAGTACTTC. Its protein product is CALRGREETQYF. Complete variable domain (other parts from reference TRBV30 and TRBJ2-5): SQTIHQWPATLVQPVGSPLSLECTVEGTSNPNLYWYRQAAGRGLQLLFYSVGIGQISSEVPQNLSASRPQDRQFILSSKKLLLSDSGFYLCALRGREETQYFGPGTRLLVL.

This chain joins TRBV2 and TRBJ1-2; TRBD1 matches 8 bases. V dropped 7 bases and J dropped 7; count of bases not matched to a gene: 11. This CDR3 comprises 14 residues. Germline CDR1 is SNHLY and CDR2 is FYNNEI. The CDR3 is CASKYGTGSGGYTF. The DNA of the CDR3 is TGTGCCAGCAAATACGGGACAGGTTCGGGTGGCTACACCTTC.

The chain joins TRBV24-1 to TRBJ1-1; D is uncertain. Between the trimmed V and J ends, which lost 6 bases and 3 bases, there was a span of 13 bases. CDR1 and CDR2 (germline): KGHDR, SFDVKD. The CDR3 length is 14 residues. The chain's CDR3 is CATSPADRDTEAFF. The CDR3 coding sequence is TGTGCCACCAGTCCGGCCGATCGGGACACTGAAGCTTTCTTT.

The chain combines TRBV19 with TRBJ1-1; D perhaps matches TRBD1 (5 bases). Trimming cost V 3 bases and J 3 bases, with 11 bases left between them. This CDR3 is built from 14 residues. Germline V lookup: CDR1 LNHDA, CDR2 SQIVND (reference sequence). The CDR3 coding sequence is TGTGCCAGTAGTATCAGGACGGGGGACACTGAAGCTTTCTTT. It is translated as CASSIRTGDTEAFF.

V usage is TRBV13 and J usage is TRBJ1-2, with 8 nucleotides matching TRBD1. V dropped 5 bases and J dropped 2; count of bases not matched to a gene: 7. The CDR3 contains 15 residues. CDR1 PRHDT and CDR2 FYEKMQ come from the germline V gene (reference sequence). CDR3 nucleotide sequence: TGTGCCAGCAGCATGGGGACAGGCACGAACTATGGCTACACCTTC. It yields the protein CASSMGTGTNYGYTF. The variable domain in full, with the rest retrieved from reference TRBV13 and TRBJ1-2, is AAGVIQSPRHLIKEKRETATLKCYPIPRHDTVYWYQQGPGQDPQFLISFYEKMQSDKGSIPDRFSAQQFSDYHSELNMSSLELGDSALYFCASSMGTGTNYGYTFGSGTRLTVV.

V gene TRBV13 combines with J gene TRBJ2-7; D assignment may be TRBD1 or TRBD2 (5 bases each). Germline loops: CDR1 PRHDT, CDR2 FYEKMQ (reference sequence). Trimming shortened V by 2 bases and J by 5 bases, and 19 bases separated the two germline ends. This CDR3 has 16 residues. The CDR3 DNA reads as TGTGCCAGCAGCTTATTCCGGCGGGCAGGGTCCCACGAGCAGTACTTC. Its protein is CASSLFRRAGSHEQYF. The variable domain in full, completed from reference TRBV13 and TRBJ2-7, reads AAGVIQSPRHLIKEKRETATLKCYPIPRHDTVYWYQQGPGQDPQFLISFYEKMQSDKGSIPDRFSAQQFSDYHSELNMSSLELGDSALYFCASSLFRRAGSHEQYFGPGTRLTVT.

This chain links TRBV9 with TRBJ1-2; 9 bases align to TRBD1. The germline V gene encodes CDR1 SGDLS and CDR2 YYNGEE. This CDR3 spans 15 amino acids. The V segment lost 0 bases and the J segment 8 bases; nucleotides outside the gene matches: 8. The chain's CDR3 is CASSVAGTGSGGYTF. The CDR3 DNA follows: TGTGCCAGCAGCGTAGCTGGGACAGGGAGCGGGGGCTACACCTTC. The variable domain in full, completed from reference TRBV9 and TRBJ1-2, reads DSGVTQTPKHLITATGQRVTLRCSPRSGDLSVYWYQQSLDQGLQFLIQYYNGEERAKGNILERFSAQQFPDLHSELNLSSLELGDSALYFCASSVAGTGSGGYTFGSGTRLTVV.

J is TRBJ1-1 and V is TRBV2; D is uncertain. The CDR3 covers 13 residues. Germline V gene data show CDR1 as SNHLY and CDR2 as FYNNEI. The V end was cut by 3 bases, the J end by 1 base, with 6 bases between. The CDR3 coding sequence is TGTGCCAGCAGTGATGGTCCGAACACTGAAGCTTTCTTT. Residues: CASSDGPNTEAFF.

This sequence joins TRBV19 and TRBJ1-4, with TRBD1 matching over 10 bases. The CDR3 runs 15 residues. With V trimmed by 3 bases and J by 8 bases, 6 bases remained unmatched. CDR1 and CDR2 from the germline V gene are LNHDA and SQIVND (reference sequence). The CDR3 reads CASSIFGQGEEKLFF. DNA for the CDR3: TGTGCCAGTAGTATTTTTGGACAGGGGGAAGAAAAACTGTTTTTT.

This clone was counted once. The V and J genes are TRBV19 and TRBJ1-2; D is unclear. Between the trimmed V and J ends, which lost 5 bases and 2 bases, there was a span of 21 bases. The CDR3 contains 17 residues. Germline values: CDR1 LNHDA, CDR2 SQIVND (reference sequence). The CDR3 reads CASSYGSWAPRNYGYTF. CDR3 coding DNA: TGTGCCAGTAGTTATGGGAGCTGGGCCCCTCGGAACTATGGCTACACCTTC.

The chain combines TRBV18 with TRBJ2-4, with a weak D call TRBD2 (6 bases). V lost 2 bases to trimming and J lost 3 bases, with 14 bases between them. CDR1 and CDR2 (germline): KGHSH, LQKENI. The CDR3 is 16 amino acids. CDR3 nucleotide sequence: TGTGCCAGCTCACCAGCGGGTCCGGGGGTCAAAAACATTCAGTACTTC. This gives the protein CASSPAGPGVKNIQYF.

CDR3 residues: CASSLIRGKNTGELFF. For the CDR3, the DNA is TGTGCCAGCAGCTTGATAAGGGGAAAAAACACCGGGGAGCTGTTTTTT. J is TRBJ2-2 and V is TRBV11-2; possibly TRBD1 for D (5 bases). The V gene's germline CDR1 is SGHAT and CDR2 FQNNGV. The V end was cut by 3 bases, the J end by 2 bases, with 13 bases between. The length of the CDR3 is 16 residues.

This rearrangement joins TRBV18 to TRBJ2-5; D is perhaps TRBD1 or TRBD2 (5 bases each). This CDR3 is 17 amino acids long. V lost 3 bases, J lost 0 bases, and 17 bases lay in between. Germline lookup yields CDR1 KGHSH and CDR2 LQKENI. As DNA, the CDR3 is TGTGCCAGCTCACCCTCCCTCGGGACCAGGTACCAAGAGACCCAGTACTTC. Encoded protein: CASSPSLGTRYQETQYF.

The chain recombines TRBV11-3 with TRBJ2-3; D call uncertain. Germline loops: CDR1 SGHNT, CDR2 YENEEA. The CDR3 extends over 13 amino acids. V shed 5 bases and J shed 4 bases, with 10 bases lying between them. The CDR3 spells CASSRTSADTQYF. For the CDR3, the DNA is TGTGCCAGCAGCCGGACCTCGGCAGATACGCAGTATTTT.

The chain employs TRBV19 and TRBJ1-4; perhaps TRBD1 as D (6 bases). CDR3 length: 15 residues. The germline V gene encodes CDR1 LNHDA and CDR2 SQIVND (reference sequence). Trimming stripped 4 bases from V and 8 bases from J, with 17 bases between. The CDR3 DNA follows: TGTGCCAGTAGTACGACCGGGACAACACAGGAAAAACTGTTTTTT. Protein: CASSTTGTTQEKLFF. The complete variable domain, with remaining parts taken from reference TRBV19 and TRBJ1-4, reads DGGITQSPKYLFRKEGQNVTLSCEQNLNHDAMYWYRQDPGQGLRLIYYSQIVNDFQKGDIAEGYSVSREKKESFPLTVTSAQKNPTAFYLCASSTTGTTQEKLFFGSGTQLSVL.

This chain connects TRBV11-2 to TRBJ1-5; no clear D gene. V shed 3 bases and J shed 9 bases, with 12 bases lying between them. Germline loops: CDR1 SGHAT, CDR2 FQNNGV. This CDR3 spans 13 amino acids. The CDR3 sequence is CASSFDGSGPQHF. CDR3 in DNA: TGTGCCAGCAGCTTCGATGGGTCGGGGCCCCAGCATTTT.

This clone appeared a single time. The chain joins TRBV5-4 to TRBJ2-5, with a possible D match to TRBD2 (6 bases). The CDR3 has 14 residues. Germline CDR1 SGHNT, CDR2 YYREEE (reference sequence). Trimming pared 2 bases from V and 5 bases from J, leaving 13 bases between. CDR3 DNA: TGTGCCAGCAGCTTCGCGGATGGGGGGGAGACCCAGTACTTC. Its protein product is CASSFADGGETQYF.

The CDR3 bases are TGTGCCAGCAGCTTTTCCGGGACTAGCGGCCTCAATGAGCAGTTCTTC. Translated, it gives CASSFSGTSGLNEQFF. This rearrangement joins TRBV11-3 to TRBJ2-1; the match to TRBD2 covers 11 bases. Germline assignment: CDR1 SGHNT and CDR2 YENEEA. The CDR3 has 16 residues. J lost 6 bases, V lost 3 bases, and 7 bases had no gene match.

V and J are TRBV5-1 and TRBJ1-6; D not certain. The CDR3 contains 14 residues. Trimming took off 0 bases at V and 9 bases at J, with 10 bases between the two ends. Germline assignment: CDR1 SGHRS and CDR2 YFSETQ. In DNA form, the CDR3 reads TGCGCCAGCAGCTTGGCGTGGTTGGGTTCACCCCTCCACTTT. Its translation is CASSLAWLGSPLHF.

J is TRBJ2-2 and V is TRBV27, with D hard to call. V was cut by 7 bases and J by 1 base, with 4 bases left in between. Germline assignment: CDR1 MNHEY and CDR2 SMNVEV (reference sequence). The CDR3 covers 12 residues. CDR3 in amino acids: CASMLNTGELFF. Here the CDR3 DNA reads TGTGCCAGCATGCTGAACACCGGGGAGCTGTTTTTT.

The sample holds a few counts of this clone. CDR3 region: CASSRWTGSSGNTIYF. The DNA of the CDR3 is TGCGCCAGCAGCCGATGGACAGGGAGCTCTGGAAACACCATATATTTT. This chain connects TRBV5-1 to TRBJ1-3; the match to TRBD1 covers 8 bases. V lost 4 bases, J lost 0 bases, and 6 bases stayed unmatched. This CDR3 spans 16 amino acids. Germline loops: CDR1 SGHRS, CDR2 YFSETQ.

This clone was counted a few times. The rearrangement joins TRBV4-1 to TRBJ2-7; no definite D call. V dropped 2 bases and J dropped 4 bases, with 9 bases sitting between them. Germline loops: CDR1 MGHRA, CDR2 YSYEKL. The CDR3 has 13 amino acids. The CDR3 loop is CASSQQLEYEQYF. The CDR3 DNA reads TGCGCCAGCAGCCAACAATTGGAGTACGAGCAGTACTTC.